This is a list of T cell receptor beta chains from one sample in a study of blood T cells in healthy people across ages. One entry per CDR3 protein, called by TCRdb with MiXCR from the 5' RACE reads. The data show over 1.5 million distinct CDR3 sequences, around 50% seen once. What was sequenced was blood. These receptors were collected from a woman aged 40 to 55 in good health. Each CDR3 is given without its conserved first and last residue. The size entry is marked missing in some rows and otherwise reads once, few, many or a size class.

v_call: TRBV7-9; cdr3_length: 16; clone_size: few; j_call: TRBJ1-2; cdr3_aa: ASRPGPGTGIENYGYT
v_call: TRBV5-1; cdr3_length: 13; clone_size: NA; j_call: TRBJ2-5; cdr3_aa: ASSLRSTGPGEQY
v_call: TRBV18; cdr3_length: 15; clone_size: NA; j_call: TRBJ2-7; cdr3_aa: ASSPLPVRQGFDEQY
v_call: TRBV5-1; cdr3_length: 13; clone_size: NA; j_call: TRBJ1-2; cdr3_aa: ASSPGQGMSHGYT
v_call: TRBV7-2; cdr3_length: 12; clone_size: NA; j_call: TRBJ1-1; cdr3_aa: ASSWGTGATEAF
v_call: TRBV20-1; cdr3_length: 8; clone_size: NA; j_call: TRBJ2-3; cdr3_aa: SAGGGTQY
v_call: TRBV4-3; cdr3_length: 13; clone_size: NA; j_call: TRBJ1-2; cdr3_aa: ASSQDGDRVHGCT
v_call: TRBV28; cdr3_length: 14; clone_size: NA; j_call: TRBJ2-5; cdr3_aa: ASSSGQGPPKETQY
v_call: TRBV15; cdr3_length: 11; clone_size: NA; j_call: TRBJ1-2; cdr3_aa: ATSVGSYYGYT
v_call: TRBV5-5; cdr3_length: 13; clone_size: NA; j_call: TRBJ1-2; cdr3_aa: ASSPRDTFNYGYT
v_call: TRBV4-3; cdr3_length: 13; clone_size: NA; j_call: TRBJ2-1; cdr3_aa: ASSQDGAGGNEQF
v_call: TRBV20-1; cdr3_length: 13; clone_size: NA; j_call: TRBJ2-1; cdr3_aa: SAREAGPGHNEQF
v_call: TRBV4-3; cdr3_length: 13; clone_size: NA; j_call: TRBJ2-5; cdr3_aa: ASSQVTGPGKTQY
v_call: TRBV6-1; cdr3_length: 13; clone_size: NA; j_call: TRBJ2-3; cdr3_aa: ASSEIGQGRDTQY
v_call: TRBV7-9; cdr3_length: 16; clone_size: few; j_call: TRBJ2-6; cdr3_aa: ASRSYGGYSSGANVLT
v_call: TRBV3-1; cdr3_length: 13; clone_size: few; j_call: TRBJ2-1; cdr3_aa: ASSHSSLSYNEQF
v_call: TRBV5-1; cdr3_length: 12; clone_size: once; j_call: TRBJ1-2; cdr3_aa: ASSFQGSVYGYT
v_call: TRBV12-3/TRBV12-4; cdr3_length: 12; clone_size: once; j_call: TRBJ2-5; cdr3_aa: ASTYRGLGETQY
v_call: TRBV20-1; cdr3_length: 9; clone_size: NA; j_call: TRBJ2-1; cdr3_aa: SARSRAEQF
v_call: TRBV3-1; cdr3_length: 12; clone_size: once; j_call: TRBJ1-2; cdr3_aa: ASSHSRMNYGYT
v_call: TRBV7-8; cdr3_length: 13; clone_size: NA; j_call: TRBJ2-7; cdr3_aa: ASSPGARAKYEQY
v_call: TRBV6-1; cdr3_length: 17; clone_size: NA; j_call: TRBJ1-2; cdr3_aa: ASSEEGAGFSSWGYGYT
v_call: TRBV4-2; cdr3_length: 15; clone_size: few; j_call: TRBJ2-3; cdr3_aa: ASSQGVAGGRADTQY
v_call: TRBV6-5; cdr3_length: 13; clone_size: few; j_call: TRBJ2-5; cdr3_aa: ASSLTRTNKETQY
v_call: TRBV28; cdr3_length: 13; clone_size: few; j_call: TRBJ2-6; cdr3_aa: ASSEQVSGANVLT